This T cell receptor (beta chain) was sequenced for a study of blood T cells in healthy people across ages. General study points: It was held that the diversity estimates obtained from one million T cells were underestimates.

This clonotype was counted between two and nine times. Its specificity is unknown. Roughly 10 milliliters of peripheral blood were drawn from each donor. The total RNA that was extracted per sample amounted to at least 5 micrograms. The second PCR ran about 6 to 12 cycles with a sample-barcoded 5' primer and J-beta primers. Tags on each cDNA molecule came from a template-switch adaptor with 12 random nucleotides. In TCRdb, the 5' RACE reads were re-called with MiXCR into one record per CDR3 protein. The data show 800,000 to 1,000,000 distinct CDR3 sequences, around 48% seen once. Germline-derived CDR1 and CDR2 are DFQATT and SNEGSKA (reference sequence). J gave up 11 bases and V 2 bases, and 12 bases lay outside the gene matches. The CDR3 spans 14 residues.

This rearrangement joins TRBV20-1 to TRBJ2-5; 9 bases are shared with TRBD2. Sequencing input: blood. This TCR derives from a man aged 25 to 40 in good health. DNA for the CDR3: TGCAGTGCTAGAAGCGGGGGGTTCCGTCTGGAGCAGTACTTC. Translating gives CSARSGGFRLEQYF.